The clone carrying this T cell receptor beta chain occurred a few times. V shed 3 bases, J shed 4 bases, and the junction held 8 bases outside the gene matches. This CDR3 is built from 16 residues. Germline V gives CDR1 SGDLS, CDR2 YYNGEE. This sample stems from a study of T cells in Graves' hyperthyroidism and ophthalmopathy. Amplification yielded TCR beta CDR3 regions, with RNA transcripts as the source. A first-round RT-PCR of the TCR CDR3 used the HTBI primer set. TCRdb ran MiXCR on the multiplex PCR reads and lists one entry per CDR3 protein. Here the sample spans a few hundred thousand distinct CDR3 sequences, more than 13% being singletons.

The sequence derives from a woman aged 30 to 39 with Graves' hyperthyroidism. This chain links TRBV9 with TRBJ2-2, with TRBD2 matching 8 bases. Sequenced material: blood. CDR3 coding DNA: TGTGCCAGCAGCGGACCACTAGCGGAGCTCACCGGGGAGCTGTTTTTT. Amino acids: CASSGPLAELTGELFF.